The 29 T cell receptor beta chains reported below all come from one sample, sequenced in a study of blood T cell repertoires in COVID-19 (dated by TCRdb to the early 2020s). Receptors were amplified or captured by the immunoSEQ multiplex PCR assay. This is the immuneACCESS table as TCRdb keeps it, with only in-frame sequences that have V and J called. A part of the clones is gone; compared with another copy, unresolved V genes explain less than half, and the rest is unexplained. This sample is represented by a few hundred thousand clones; 85% to 90% of them were singletons. The ten largest clones represent less than 2% of the sample. The sequencing input was PBMCs or T cells enriched from blood (not recorded which). The origin of the receptors is a woman aged 60-75 years who had recovered from COVID-19.

This clone appeared once. The gene calls are TRBV9 and TRBJ2-3, with a tentative D call TRBD2 (7 bases). The length of the CDR3 is 14 residues. Trimming took off 3 bases at V and 2 bases at J, with 10 bases between the two ends. Germline V gene sequence: CDR1 SGDLS, CDR2 YYNGEE. The DNA of the CDR3 is TGTGCCAGCAGCGGCGGGGGCGCCACAGATACGCAGTATTTT. Translating it yields CASSGGGATDTQYF. The entire variable domain, with the rest obtained from reference TRBV9 and TRBJ2-3, is as follows: DSGVTQTPKHLITATGQRVTLRCSPRSGDLSVYWYQQSLDQGLQFLIQYYNGEERAKGNILERFSAQQFPDLHSELNLSSLELGDSALYFCASSGGGATDTQYFGPGTRLTVL.

The rearrangement uses TRBV29-1 and TRBJ1-3; 8 nucleotides line up with TRBD1. Germline CDR1 is SQVTM and CDR2 is ANQGSEA. Trimming cost V 7 bases and J 4 bases; bases outside gene matches: 15. The CDR3 has 16 amino acids. The CDR3 spells CSAGTPRTGSGNTIYF. In nucleotides, the CDR3 is TGCAGCGCCGGAACTCCCAGGACAGGGTCAGGAAACACCATATATTTT.

V gene TRBV5-8 combines with J gene TRBJ1-2; tentatively, D is TRBD1 (6 bases). The CDR3 consists of 13 residues. Germline CDR1 SGHTS, CDR2 YDEGEE. Trimming stripped 3 bases from V and 2 bases from J, with 8 bases between. The CDR3 here is CASSWTVNYGYTF. For the CDR3, the DNA is TGTGCCAGCAGCTGGACAGTAAACTATGGCTACACCTTC.

This clone has just a few counts. The V call is TRBV2, the J call TRBJ1-2; possibly TRBD1 for D (6 bases). CDR1 is SNHLY and CDR2 is FYNNEI in the germline V gene. The CDR3 has 15 residues. Trimming shortened V by 0 bases and J by 0 bases, and 8 bases separated the two germline ends. The CDR3 spells CASSEAGAANYGYTF. For the CDR3, the DNA is TGTGCCAGCAGTGAAGCGGGGGCGGCTAACTATGGCTACACCTTC.

The chain uses TRBV19 and TRBJ1-2; D remains unclear. Trimming removed 6 bases from V and 2 bases from J, with 13 bases in between. CDR3 size: 14 residues. The germline gives CDR1 LNHDA, CDR2 SQIVND (reference sequence). DNA for the CDR3: TGTGCCAGTAGGTTGACGGGCGGGAACTATGGCTACACCTTC. Translating it yields CASRLTGGNYGYTF.

This chain uses TRBV10-3 with TRBJ2-3; TRBD2 aligns across 13 bases. This CDR3 has 17 residues. Germline V CDR1 and CDR2: ENHRY, SYGVKD. With 10 bases clipped from V and 0 bases from J, the junction kept 10 bases outside the gene matches. CDR3 in amino acids: CATRGTSGILSTDTQYF. The CDR3 DNA reads as TGTGCCACCAGGGGGACTAGCGGGATTCTTAGCACAGATACGCAGTATTTT.

The V call is TRBV27, the J call TRBJ1-5, with TRBD1 matching over 7 bases. This CDR3 comprises 16 residues. Germline lookup yields CDR1 MNHEY and CDR2 SMNVEV (reference sequence). Trimming took 8 bases from V and 0 from J; bases not matched to a gene: 10. For the CDR3, the DNA is TGTGCCAGCCGCGCCGGGACAGTCTTTAGCAATCAGCCCCAGCATTTT. The encoded protein is CASRAGTVFSNQPQHF.

This clone was detected once. The chain carries TRBV30 and TRBJ2-5; TRBD2 matches 12 bases. V gave up 6 bases and J gave up 4 bases; unmatched junction bases: 21. This CDR3 comprises 19 residues. Germline CDR1 reads GTSNPN; CDR2 reads SVGIG (reference sequence). The CDR3, as DNA: TGTGCCTGCCCCCCCCATGCTAGCGGGGGGGCCATCCGCCGAGAGACCCAGTACTTC. Translating gives CACPPHASGGAIRRETQYF.

The genes are TRBV28 and TRBJ2-3, with D perhaps matching TRBD2 (7 bases). Germline CDR1 MDHEN, CDR2 SYDVKM. The CDR3 is 14 amino acids. V shed 3 bases and J shed 4 bases, with 11 bases lying between them. CDR3 coding DNA: TGTGCCAGCAGTTTTTCCGGGGGGCCAGATACGCAGTATTTT. It specifies CASSFSGGPDTQYF. The complete variable domain, with remaining parts taken from reference TRBV28 and TRBJ2-3, reads DVKVTQSSRYLVKRTGEKVFLECVQDMDHENMFWYRQDPGLGLRLIYFSYDVKMKEKGDIPEGYSVSREKKERFSLILESASTNQTSMYLCASSFSGGPDTQYFGPGTRLTVL.

The V and J genes are TRBV7-9 and TRBJ1-1, with 9 bases lining up with TRBD1. V dropped 4 bases and J dropped 14; count of bases not matched to a gene: 20. Germline values: CDR1 SEHNR, CDR2 FQNEAQ (reference sequence). The CDR3 loop spans 16 amino acids. As DNA, the CDR3 is TGTGCCAGCAGCTCCCAGGACAGGGGCGGGCCTCAGTCCATATTCTTT. Translated, it gives CASSSQDRGGPQSIFF.

A note on this clone: The sample has other DNA sequences that encode this CDR3 too. This sequence joins TRBV30 and TRBJ2-1; D gene ambiguous. Germline-derived CDR1 and CDR2 are GTSNPN and SVGIG (reference sequence). V shed 0 bases and J shed 7 bases, with 4 bases lying between them. The CDR3 runs 11 residues. The DNA for the CDR3 is TGTGCCTGGAGTGTTCGTAATGAGCAGTTCTTC. Its protein is CAWSVRNEQFF.

This clone came up once. V and J are TRBV28 and TRBJ1-1, with D possibly matching TRBD1 (5 bases). Germline V gene lookup returns CDR1 MDHEN and CDR2 SYDVKM. The CDR3 sequence is 15 residues long. Trimming removed 4 bases at V and 0 bases at J, with 12 bases between. CDR3 sequence (DNA): TGTGCCAGCAGTTCTGGACAAGCCATGAACACTGAAGCTTTCTTT. It encodes CASSSGQAMNTEAFF.

The genes are TRBV9 and TRBJ1-2; D gene ambiguous. The ends were cut back, 6 bases at V and 8 bases at J, with 14 bases in the middle. The CDR3 is 12 residues long. Germline values: CDR1 SGDLS, CDR2 YYNGEE. The CDR3 bases are TGTGCCAGCACCAGCGGGATTCACGGCTACACCTTC. Translating it yields CASTSGIHGYTF.

The V and J genes are TRBV28 and TRBJ1-5; D remains ambiguous. This CDR3 spans 13 amino acids. Deletions cut 10 bases from V and 1 base from J, with 11 bases between. The germline CDR1 and CDR2 sequences are MDHEN and SYDVKM. The CDR3 loop reads CANRGGSNQPQHF. In nucleotides, the CDR3 is TGTGCCAACAGAGGCGGCAGCAATCAGCCCCAGCATTTT.

The J gene is TRBJ1-5, the V gene TRBV2; weak D call: TRBD1 (6 bases). The CDR3 sequence is 13 residues long. V lost 6 bases and J lost 5, with 11 bases in between. Germline CDR1 reads SNHLY; CDR2 reads FYNNEI. The CDR3 DNA reads TGTGCCAGCAGAGGACAGCCCGATCAGCCCCAGCATTTT. Translation: CASRGQPDQPQHF.

V usage is TRBV10-3 and J usage is TRBJ1-4, with TRBD1 matching over 7 bases. The germline gives CDR1 ENHRY, CDR2 SYGVKD. The length of the CDR3 is 15 residues. Unmatched junction bases numbered 8, after V lost 2 bases and J lost 8 bases. CDR3 coding DNA: TGTGCCATCAGTGAGCCAGGGGGGAGAGGAGAAAAACTGTTTTTT. It specifies CAISEPGGRGEKLFF.

The J gene is TRBJ2-2, the V gene TRBV19; D call uncertain. The CDR3 spans 13 residues. Germline values: CDR1 LNHDA, CDR2 SQIVND (reference sequence). The V end was cut by 7 bases, the J end by 4 bases, with 10 bases between. The CDR3 loop reads CASISRSTGELFF. The CDR3 nucleotides read TGTGCCAGTATTTCGAGGAGCACCGGGGAGCTGTTTTTT. The complete variable domain, with remaining parts taken from reference TRBV19 and TRBJ2-2, reads DGGITQSPKYLFRKEGQNVTLSCEQNLNHDAMYWYRQDPGQGLRLIYYSQIVNDFQKGDIAEGYSVSREKKESFPLTVTSAQKNPTAFYLCASISRSTGELFFGEGSRLTVL.

The CDR3 coding sequence is TGTGCCAGCAGACCCGGGACAGGGTGGGTCACGCAGTATTTT. It specifies CASRPGTGWVTQYF. This chain joins TRBV28 and TRBJ2-3, with 9 bases matching TRBD1. Germline values: CDR1 MDHEN, CDR2 SYDVKM. The CDR3 totals 14 residues. V trimming: 6 bases; J trimming: 9 bases; junction bases outside the gene matches: 10. Variable domain in full (rest from reference TRBV28 and TRBJ2-3): DVKVTQSSRYLVKRTGEKVFLECVQDMDHENMFWYRQDPGLGLRLIYFSYDVKMKEKGDIPEGYSVSREKKERFSLILESASTNQTSMYLCASRPGTGWVTQYFGPGTRLTVL.

As DNA, the CDR3 is TGCAGTGCTAGTTTAGCTGACTCTAACTATGGCTACACCTTC. It yields the protein CSASLADSNYGYTF. The chain links TRBV20-1 to TRBJ1-2, with D hard to call. The CDR3 consists of 14 residues. The germline V gene encodes CDR1 DFQATT and CDR2 SNEGSKA (reference sequence). V was clipped by 3 bases and J by 0 bases, with 11 bases between them.

V and J are TRBV19 and TRBJ2-7; 11 bases match TRBD1. V shed 6 bases and J 7 bases; nucleotides not matched to a gene: 5. Germline V gives CDR1 LNHDA, CDR2 SQIVND (reference sequence). This CDR3 contains 13 residues. Written as DNA, the CDR3 is TGTGCCAGTAGCCGGACAGGGGGCCTTGAGCAGTACTTC. This encodes CASSRTGGLEQYF.

CDR3 bases: TGTGCCAGCAGCCCAGGGACAGGGCTTCTCATATATTTT. It codes for CASSPGTGLLIYF. The rearrangement joins TRBV7-6 to TRBJ1-3; 9 nucleotides match TRBD1. The junction had 8 bases not matched to a gene; V was cut back by 5 bases and J by 12 bases. Germline loops: CDR1 SGHVS, CDR2 FNYEAQ. The CDR3 totals 13 residues.

V usage is TRBV5-4 and J usage is TRBJ1-4; D is ambiguous. The CDR3 covers 12 residues. Trimming left V 4 bases short and J 7 bases short, with 8 bases between. Per germline, CDR1 SGHNT and CDR2 YYREEE (reference sequence). In DNA, the CDR3 is TGTGCCAGCAGCCGATCCAGTGAAAAACTGTTTTTT. Translated, it gives CASSRSSEKLFF.

A single count supports this clone. The chain is built from TRBV3-1 (or the pseudogene TRBV3-2) and TRBJ2-1; 9 positions agree with TRBD1. CDR1 and CDR2 from the germline V gene are LGHDT and YNNKEL (reference sequence). There are 14 residues in the CDR3. The ends lost 3 bases at V and 8 bases at J; junction bases unmatched: 5. The CDR3: CASSHRTGAHEQFF. As DNA, the CDR3 is TGTGCCAGCAGCCACCGGACAGGGGCGCATGAGCAGTTCTTC.

Only a few counts were recorded for this clone. V gene TRBV6-5 combines with J gene TRBJ2-7; D may be TRBD1 (6 bases). V gave up 6 bases and J gave up 9 bases, with 18 bases separating them. This CDR3 contains 13 residues. Germline CDR1 is MNHEY and CDR2 is SVGAGI. This CDR3 reads CASRSGTKRGQYF. CDR3 coding DNA: TGTGCCAGCAGGTCCGGGACAAAAAGGGGGCAGTACTTC.

The gene calls are TRBV16 and TRBJ1-2, with TRBD1 matching over 7 bases. V shed 0 bases and J 6 bases; nucleotides not matched to a gene: 4. CDR3 length: 14 amino acids. The V gene's germline CDR1 is KGHSY and CDR2 FQNENV. In DNA form, the CDR3 reads TGTGCCAGCAGCCAATCCTGGCAGGGGGATGGCTACACCTTC. It translates to CASSQSWQGDGYTF.

The chain combines TRBV28 with TRBJ2-7; 8 nucleotides match TRBD2. Germline V gives CDR1 MDHEN, CDR2 SYDVKM. V shed 9 bases, J shed 2 bases, and the junction held 9 bases outside the gene matches. The CDR3 totals 14 residues. This chain's CDR3 is CASRAGGITYEQYF. The CDR3 DNA reads as TGTGCCAGTCGCGCGGGAGGTATCACCTACGAGCAGTACTTC.

Details on this clone: Distinct nucleotide sequences in the sample also encode this CDR3. The rearrangement uses TRBV18 and TRBJ1-2; 7 nucleotides match TRBD1. Germline V gene lookup returns CDR1 KGHSH and CDR2 LQKENI. J lost 5 bases, V lost 3 bases, and 3 bases had no gene match. The CDR3 extends over 13 amino acids. Written as DNA, the CDR3 is TGTGCCAGCTCACCCGGGACAGATTATGGCTACACCTTC. It translates to CASSPGTDYGYTF.

The V and J genes are TRBV5-1 and TRBJ2-3, with D possibly TRBD2 on 6 matching bases. Germline-derived CDR1 and CDR2 are SGHRS and YFSETQ. CDR3 size: 20 residues. Trimming removed 3 bases at V and 2 bases at J, with 28 bases between. CDR3 sequence reads: CASSSLFVSGVPGPTDTQYF. In DNA, the CDR3 is TGCGCCAGCAGCTCCCTATTCGTATCGGGAGTACCGGGGCCCACAGATACGCAGTATTTT.

The J gene is TRBJ1-1, the V gene TRBV3-1 (or the pseudogene TRBV3-2); possibly TRBD1 for D (5 bases). Trimming shortened V by 1 base and J by 11 bases, and 11 bases separated the two germline ends. The germline V gene has CDR1 LGHDT and CDR2 YNNKEL (reference sequence). This CDR3 spans 12 amino acids. CDR3 DNA sequence: TGTGCCAGCAGCCAAGGGGAGGGGACGGCTTTCTTT. Translation gives CASSQGEGTAFF.